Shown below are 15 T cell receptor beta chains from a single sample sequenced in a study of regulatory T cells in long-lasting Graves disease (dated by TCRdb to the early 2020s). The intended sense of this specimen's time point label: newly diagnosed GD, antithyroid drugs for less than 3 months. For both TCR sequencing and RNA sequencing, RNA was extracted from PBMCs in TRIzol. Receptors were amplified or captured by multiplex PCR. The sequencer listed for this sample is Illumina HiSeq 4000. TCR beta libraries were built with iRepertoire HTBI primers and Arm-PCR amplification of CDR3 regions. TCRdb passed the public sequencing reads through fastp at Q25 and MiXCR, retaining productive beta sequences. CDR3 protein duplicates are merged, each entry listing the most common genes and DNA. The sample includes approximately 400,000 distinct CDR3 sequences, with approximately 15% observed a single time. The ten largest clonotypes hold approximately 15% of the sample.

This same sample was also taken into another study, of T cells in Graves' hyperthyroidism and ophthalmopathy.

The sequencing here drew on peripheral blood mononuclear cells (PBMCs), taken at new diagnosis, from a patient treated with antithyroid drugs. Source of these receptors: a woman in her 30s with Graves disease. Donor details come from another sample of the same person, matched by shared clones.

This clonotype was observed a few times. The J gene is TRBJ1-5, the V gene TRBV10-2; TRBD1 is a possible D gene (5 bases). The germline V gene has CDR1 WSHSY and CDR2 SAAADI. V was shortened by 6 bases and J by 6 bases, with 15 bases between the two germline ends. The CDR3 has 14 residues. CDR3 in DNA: TGCGCCAGCAGGGATGAGGGGATACTTCAGCCCCAGCATTTT. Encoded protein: CASRDEGILQPQHF.

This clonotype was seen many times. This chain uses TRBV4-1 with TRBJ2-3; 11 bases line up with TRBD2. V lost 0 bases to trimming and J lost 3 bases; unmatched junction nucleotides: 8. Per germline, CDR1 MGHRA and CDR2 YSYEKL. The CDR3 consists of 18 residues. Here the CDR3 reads CASSQDAVSSGRTDTQYF. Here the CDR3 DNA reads TGCGCCAGCAGCCAAGACGCGGTTTCTAGCGGGAGGACAGATACGCAGTATTTT.

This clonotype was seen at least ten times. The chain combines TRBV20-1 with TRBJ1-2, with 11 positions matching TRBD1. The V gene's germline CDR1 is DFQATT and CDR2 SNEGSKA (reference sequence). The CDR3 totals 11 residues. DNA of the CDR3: TGCACCCCGGGACAGGGGGTTGGCTACACCTTC. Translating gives CTPGQGVGYTF.

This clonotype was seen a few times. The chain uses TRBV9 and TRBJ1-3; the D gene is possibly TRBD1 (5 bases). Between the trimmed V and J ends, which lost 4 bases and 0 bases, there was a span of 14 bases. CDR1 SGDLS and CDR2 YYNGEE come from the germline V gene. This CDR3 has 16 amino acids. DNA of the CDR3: TGTGCCAGCAGCCCCATCGGGGCAGGCTCTGGAAACACCATATATTTT. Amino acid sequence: CASSPIGAGSGNTIYF.

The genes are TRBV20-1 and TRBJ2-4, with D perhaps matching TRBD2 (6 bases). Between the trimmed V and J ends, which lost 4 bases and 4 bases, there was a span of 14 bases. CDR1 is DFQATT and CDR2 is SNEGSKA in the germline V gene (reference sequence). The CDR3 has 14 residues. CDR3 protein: CSAIRGDGKNIQYF. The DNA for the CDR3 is TGCAGTGCTATCCGCGGGGACGGAAAAAACATTCAGTACTTC.

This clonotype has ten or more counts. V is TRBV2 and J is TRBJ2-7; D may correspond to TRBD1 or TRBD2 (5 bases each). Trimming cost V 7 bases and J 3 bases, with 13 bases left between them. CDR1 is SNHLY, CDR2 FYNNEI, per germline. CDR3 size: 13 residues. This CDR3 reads CASTPRGGYEQYF. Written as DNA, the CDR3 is TGTGCCAGCACCCCTCGGGGCGGCTACGAGCAGTACTTC. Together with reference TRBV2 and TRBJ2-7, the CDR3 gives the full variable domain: EPEVTQTPSHQVTQMGQEVILRCVPISNHLYFYWYRQILGQKVEFLVSFYNNEISEKSEIFDDQFSVERPDGSNFTLKIRSTKLEDSAMYFCASTPRGGYEQYFGPGTRLTVT.

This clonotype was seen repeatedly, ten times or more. DNA of the CDR3: TGTGCCAGCAGTGAAGCTGGGGGCCGTGCGGAGACCCAGTACTTC. Translation: CASSEAGGRAETQYF. V and J are TRBV6-1 and TRBJ2-1, with a possible D match to TRBD1 (6 bases). The J call may not be correct, given that the DNA end is closer to TRBJ2-5. This CDR3 comprises 15 residues. The germline V gene encodes CDR1 MNHNS and CDR2 SASEGT.

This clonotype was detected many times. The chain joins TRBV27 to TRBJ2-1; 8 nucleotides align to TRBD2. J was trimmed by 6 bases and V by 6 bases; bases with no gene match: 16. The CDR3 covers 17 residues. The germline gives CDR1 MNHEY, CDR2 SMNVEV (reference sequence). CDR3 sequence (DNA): TGTGCCAGCAGCCTAAGAGCCGGGACTAGTTTTACCAATGAGCAGTTCTTC. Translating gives CASSLRAGTSFTNEQFF.

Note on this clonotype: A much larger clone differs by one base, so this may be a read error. The CDR3 loop reads CASSVTGGDEQFF. CDR3 nucleotides: TGTGCCAGCAGTGTCACGGGGGGTGATGAGCAGTTCTTC. The chain links TRBV10-3 to TRBJ2-1, with TRBD2 identical over 7 bases. Germline CDR1 reads ENHRY; CDR2 reads SYGVKD. The CDR3 consists of 13 residues.

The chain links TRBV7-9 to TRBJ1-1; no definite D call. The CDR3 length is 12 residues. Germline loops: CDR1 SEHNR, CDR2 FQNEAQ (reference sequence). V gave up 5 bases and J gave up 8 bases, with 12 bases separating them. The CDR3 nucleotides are TGTGCCAGCAGCATTCGGCCGTGGGAAGCTTTCTTT. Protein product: CASSIRPWEAFF.

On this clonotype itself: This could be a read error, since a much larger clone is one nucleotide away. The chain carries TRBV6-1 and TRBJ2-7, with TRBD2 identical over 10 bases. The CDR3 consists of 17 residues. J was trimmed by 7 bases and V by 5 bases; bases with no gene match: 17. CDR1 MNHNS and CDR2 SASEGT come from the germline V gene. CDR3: CASSINLAGVSYNEQYF. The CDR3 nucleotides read TGTGCCAGCAGTATCAATCTAGCGGGGGTATCCTACAATGAGCAGTACTTC.

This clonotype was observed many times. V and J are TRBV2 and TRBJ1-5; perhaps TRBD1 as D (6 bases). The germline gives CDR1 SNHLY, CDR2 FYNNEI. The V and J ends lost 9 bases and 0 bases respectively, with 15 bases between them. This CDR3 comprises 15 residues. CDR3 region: CASARQANSNQPQHF. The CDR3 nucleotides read TGTGCCAGTGCTCGACAGGCTAATAGCAATCAGCCCCAGCATTTT.

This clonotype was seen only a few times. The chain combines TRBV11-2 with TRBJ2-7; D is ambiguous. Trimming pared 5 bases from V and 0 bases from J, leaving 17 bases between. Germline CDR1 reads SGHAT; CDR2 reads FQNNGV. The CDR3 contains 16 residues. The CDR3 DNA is TGTGCCAGCAGCCCGGTAGGGCGTTCCTTCTCCTACGAGCAGTACTTC. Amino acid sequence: CASSPVGRSFSYEQYF.

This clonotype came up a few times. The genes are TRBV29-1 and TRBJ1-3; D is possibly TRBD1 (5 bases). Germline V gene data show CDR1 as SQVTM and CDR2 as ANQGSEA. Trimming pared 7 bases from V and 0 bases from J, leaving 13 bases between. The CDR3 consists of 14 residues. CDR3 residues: CSAGGASSGNTIYF. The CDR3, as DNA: TGCAGCGCCGGCGGGGCTTCCTCTGGAAACACCATATATTTT.

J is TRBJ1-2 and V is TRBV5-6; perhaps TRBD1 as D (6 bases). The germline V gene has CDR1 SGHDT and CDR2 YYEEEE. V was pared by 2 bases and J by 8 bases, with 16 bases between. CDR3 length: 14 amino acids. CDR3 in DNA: TGTGCCAGCAGCTTTTTTACAGGGATGTACGGCTACACCTTC. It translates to CASSFFTGMYGYTF. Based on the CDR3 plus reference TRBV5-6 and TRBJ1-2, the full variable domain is DAGVTQSPTHLIKTRGQQVTLRCSPKSGHDTVSWYQQALGQGPQFIFQYYEEEERQRGNFPDRFSGHQFPNYSSELNVNALLLGDSALYLCASSFFTGMYGYTFGSGTRLTVV.